This T cell receptor beta chain was documented in a study of blood T cell repertoires in COVID-19. The overall study: From T cells, B-cell-depleted T cells, or PBMCs came the material, which was cDNA or gDNA.

With 6 bases removed from V and 4 bases from J, the gap between germline ends came to 7 bases. CDR3 length equals 12 residues. Germline CDR1 is LNHDA and CDR2 is SQIVND (reference sequence). TCRdb keeps only in-frame clones here, not all; method: immunoSEQ multiplex PCR. Among more than 200,000 clones listed, 86% were seen once. This clonotype was sampled from a man between 45 and 60 years old with COVID-19, enrolled during active disease. The genes are TRBV19 and TRBJ1-3; D is uncertain. Sequencing input: peripheral blood. CDR3 amino acids: CASRQQGNTIYF. The CDR3 region has the DNA TGTGCCAGTAGGCAACAGGGAAACACCATATATTTT.